The source of this T cell receptor (beta chain) is a study of read filtering for tumor transcriptome and immune sequencing. Across the whole study: Patients were approximately 17 male and around 13 female, mean age around 67 years, range roughly 45 to 85. Study results and caveats: Dropping single-read clonotypes raised IR-seq and RNA-seq shared-clonotype correlation.

Sampling of bone marrow took place during active disease in every patient. V lost 0 bases and J 7 bases, leaving 12 bases between the germline ends. The length of the CDR3 is 15 residues. Looked up from germline, CDR1 is SGHTA and CDR2 is FQGNSA. Remarks on this clonotype: Its antigen is currently unknown. A read error is possible here, since a much larger clone lies one base away.

Molecular barcoded adaptors covering alpha/delta and beta/gamma chains were used on 400 to 450 ng RNA. One entry per CDR3 protein, called by TCRdb with MiXCR from the reads. The table shows roughly 61,000 distinct CDR3 sequences, with roughly 12% occurring only once. The specimen sequenced was a population of CD138-negative cells sorted from bone marrow. This clonotype was obtained from a donor older than 35 with multiple myeloma. The chain employs TRBV7-2 and TRBJ2-2, with D tentatively TRBD1 (6 bases). For the CDR3, the DNA is TGTGCCAGCAGCTTAGCCTTTACAGGGATCGGGGAGCTGTTTTTT. Translating it yields CASSLAFTGIGELFF. The full variable domain, its missing parts supplied by reference TRBV7-2 and TRBJ2-2, is GAGVSQSPSNKVTEKGKDVELRCDPISGHTALYWYRQSLGQGLEFLIYFQGNSAPDKSGLPSDRFSAERTGGSVSTLTIQRTQQEDSAVYLCASSLAFTGIGELFFGEGSRLTVL.